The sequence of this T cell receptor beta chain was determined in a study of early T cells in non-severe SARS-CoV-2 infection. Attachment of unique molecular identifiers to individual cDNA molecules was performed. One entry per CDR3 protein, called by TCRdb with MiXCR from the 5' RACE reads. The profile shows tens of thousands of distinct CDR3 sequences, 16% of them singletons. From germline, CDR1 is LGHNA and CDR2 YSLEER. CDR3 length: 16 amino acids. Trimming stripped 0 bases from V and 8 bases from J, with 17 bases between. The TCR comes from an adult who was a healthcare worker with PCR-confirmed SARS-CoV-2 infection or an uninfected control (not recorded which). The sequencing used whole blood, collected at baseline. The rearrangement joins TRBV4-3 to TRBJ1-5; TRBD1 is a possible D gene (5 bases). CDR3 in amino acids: CASSQEKGTGGEPQHF. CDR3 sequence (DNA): TGCGCCAGCAGCCAAGAGAAGGGAACTGGGGGGGAGCCCCAGCATTTT.